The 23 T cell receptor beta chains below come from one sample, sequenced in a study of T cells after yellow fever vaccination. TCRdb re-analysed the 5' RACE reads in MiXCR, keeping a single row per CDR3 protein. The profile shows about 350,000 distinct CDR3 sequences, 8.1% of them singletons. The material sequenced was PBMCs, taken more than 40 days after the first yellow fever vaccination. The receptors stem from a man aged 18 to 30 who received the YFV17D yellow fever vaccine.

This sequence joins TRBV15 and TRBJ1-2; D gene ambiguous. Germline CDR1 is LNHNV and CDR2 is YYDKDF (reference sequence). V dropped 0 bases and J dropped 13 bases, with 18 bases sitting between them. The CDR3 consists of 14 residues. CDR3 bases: TGTGCCACCAGCAGAGATAAGGCAGGAGCCCTTCTCACCTTC. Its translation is CATSRDKAGALLTF.

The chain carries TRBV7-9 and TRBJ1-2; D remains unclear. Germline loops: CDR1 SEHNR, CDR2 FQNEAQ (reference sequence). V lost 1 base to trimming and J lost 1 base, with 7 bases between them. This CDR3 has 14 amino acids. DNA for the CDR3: TGTGCCAGCAGCTTAGGCGGGCATAACTATGGCTACACCTTC. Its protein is CASSLGGHNYGYTF. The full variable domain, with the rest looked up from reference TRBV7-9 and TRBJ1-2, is DTGVSQNPRHKITKRGQNVTFRCDPISEHNRLYWYRQTLGQGPEFLTYFQNEAQLEKSRLLSDRFSAERPKGSFSTLEIQRTEQGDSAMYLCASSLGGHNYGYTFGSGTRLTVV.

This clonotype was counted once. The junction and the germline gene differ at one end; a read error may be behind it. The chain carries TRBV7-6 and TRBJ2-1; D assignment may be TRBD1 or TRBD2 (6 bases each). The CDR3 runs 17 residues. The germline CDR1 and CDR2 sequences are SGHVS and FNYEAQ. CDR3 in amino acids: CASSPRGPGQPYNEQIF. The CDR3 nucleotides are TGTGCCAGCAGCCCACGGGGGCCGGGACAACCCTACAATGAGCAGATCTTC.

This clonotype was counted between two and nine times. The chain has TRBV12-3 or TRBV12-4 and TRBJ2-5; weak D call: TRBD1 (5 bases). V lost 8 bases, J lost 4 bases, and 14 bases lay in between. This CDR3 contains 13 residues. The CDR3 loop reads CASCRQSAETQYF. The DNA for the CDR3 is TGTGCCAGCTGCCGACAGTCCGCAGAGACCCAGTACTTC.

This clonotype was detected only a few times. DNA for the CDR3: TGTGCCAGCAGTCGCCGGGACAGGGTACAGCAAGCTTTCTTT. Encoded protein: CASSRRDRVQQAFF. The chain is built from TRBV11-2 and TRBJ1-1; 9 nucleotides match TRBD1. J was trimmed by 9 bases and V by 6 bases; bases with no gene match: 11. This CDR3 comprises 14 residues. Per germline, CDR1 SGHAT and CDR2 FQNNGV.

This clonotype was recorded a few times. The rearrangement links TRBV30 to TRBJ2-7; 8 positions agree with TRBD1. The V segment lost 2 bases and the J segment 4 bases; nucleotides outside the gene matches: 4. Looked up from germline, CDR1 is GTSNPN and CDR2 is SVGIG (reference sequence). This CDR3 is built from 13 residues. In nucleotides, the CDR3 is TGTGCCTGGAGTTCGGACAGGGTGTACGAGCAGTACTTC. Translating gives CAWSSDRVYEQYF.

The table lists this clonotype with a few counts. CDR3 sequence (DNA): TGTGCCAGCAGCCGATCTAACAGGGCCACCACAGATACGCAGTATTTT. Amino acids: CASSRSNRATTDTQYF. The V gene is TRBV7-8, the J gene TRBJ2-3; a weak D match, TRBD1 (6 bases). Deletions cut 5 bases from V and 2 bases from J, with 17 bases between. The CDR3 spans 16 residues. The germline V gene has CDR1 SGHVS and CDR2 FQNEAQ.

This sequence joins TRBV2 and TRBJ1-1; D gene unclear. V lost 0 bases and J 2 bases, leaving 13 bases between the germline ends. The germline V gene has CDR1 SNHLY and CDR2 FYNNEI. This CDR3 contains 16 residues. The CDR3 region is CASSEALTGLNTEAFF. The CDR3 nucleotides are TGTGCCAGCAGTGAAGCGCTTACGGGGTTAAACACTGAAGCTTTCTTT.

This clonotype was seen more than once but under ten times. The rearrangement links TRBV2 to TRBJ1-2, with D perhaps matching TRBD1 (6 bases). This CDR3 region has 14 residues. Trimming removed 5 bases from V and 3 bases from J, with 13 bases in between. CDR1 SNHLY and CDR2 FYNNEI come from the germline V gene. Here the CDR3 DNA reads TGTGCCAGCAGTACCGGGACAACCGACTATGGCTACACCTTC. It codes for CASSTGTTDYGYTF.

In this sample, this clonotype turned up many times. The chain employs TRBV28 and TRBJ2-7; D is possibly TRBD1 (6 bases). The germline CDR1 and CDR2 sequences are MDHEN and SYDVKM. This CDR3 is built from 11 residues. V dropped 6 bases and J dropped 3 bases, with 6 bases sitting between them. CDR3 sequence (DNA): TGTGCCAGCAGGACAGGCTACGAGCAGTACTTC. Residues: CASRTGYEQYF.

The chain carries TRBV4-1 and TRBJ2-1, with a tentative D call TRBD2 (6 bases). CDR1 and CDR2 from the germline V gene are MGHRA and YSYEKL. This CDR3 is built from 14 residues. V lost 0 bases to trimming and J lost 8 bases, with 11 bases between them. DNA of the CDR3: TGCGCCAGCAGCCAAGATGACTCTAGCGATGAGCAGTTCTTC. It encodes CASSQDDSSDEQFF.

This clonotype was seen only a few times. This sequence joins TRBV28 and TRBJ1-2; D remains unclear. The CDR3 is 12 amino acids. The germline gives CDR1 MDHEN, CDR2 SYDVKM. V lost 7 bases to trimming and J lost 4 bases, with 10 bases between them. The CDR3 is CASIKSPYGYTF. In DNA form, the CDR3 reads TGTGCCAGCATAAAAAGTCCCTATGGCTACACCTTC.

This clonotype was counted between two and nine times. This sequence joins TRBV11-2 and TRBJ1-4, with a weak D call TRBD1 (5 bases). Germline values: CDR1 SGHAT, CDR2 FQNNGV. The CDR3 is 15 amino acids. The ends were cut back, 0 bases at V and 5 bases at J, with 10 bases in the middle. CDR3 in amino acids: CASSLDTGQNEKLFF. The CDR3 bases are TGTGCCAGCAGCTTAGATACAGGTCAAAATGAAAAACTGTTTTTT.

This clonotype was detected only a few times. The CDR3 loop is CASSRTGGAYGYTF. The CDR3, as DNA: TGTGCCAGTAGTAGGACAGGGGGCGCATATGGCTACACCTTC. This sequence joins TRBV19 and TRBJ1-2; 11 nucleotides agree with TRBD1. The germline CDR1 and CDR2 sequences are LNHDA and SQIVND (reference sequence). There are 14 residues in the CDR3. Trimming removed 4 bases from V and 5 bases from J; junction bases left unmatched: 3.

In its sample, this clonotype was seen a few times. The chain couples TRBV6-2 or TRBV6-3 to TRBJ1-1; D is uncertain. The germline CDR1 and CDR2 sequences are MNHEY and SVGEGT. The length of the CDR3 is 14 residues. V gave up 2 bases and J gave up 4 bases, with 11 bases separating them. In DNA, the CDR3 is TGTGCCAGCAGTTACCAGGTAGCCGGCACTGAAGCTTTCTTT. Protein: CASSYQVAGTEAFF.

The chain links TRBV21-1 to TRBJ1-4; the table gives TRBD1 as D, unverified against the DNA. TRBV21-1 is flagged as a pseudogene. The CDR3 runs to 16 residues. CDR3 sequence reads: CASRGSKDSSNEKLFF. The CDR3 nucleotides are TGTGCCAGCAGGGGGTCGAAGGACAGTTCTAATGAAAAACTGTTTTTT.

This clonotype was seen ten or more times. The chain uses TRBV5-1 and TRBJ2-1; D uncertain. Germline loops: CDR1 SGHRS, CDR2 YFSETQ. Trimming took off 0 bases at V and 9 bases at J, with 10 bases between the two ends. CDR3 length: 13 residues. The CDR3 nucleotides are TGCGCCAGCAGCTTGGCCATTGGGATTGAGCAGTTCTTC. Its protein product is CASSLAIGIEQFF.

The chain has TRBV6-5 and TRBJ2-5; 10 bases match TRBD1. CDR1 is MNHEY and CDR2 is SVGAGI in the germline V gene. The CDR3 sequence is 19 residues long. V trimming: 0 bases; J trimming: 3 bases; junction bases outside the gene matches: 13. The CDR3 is CASSYSGTGVWGDEETQYF. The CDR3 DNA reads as TGTGCCAGCAGTTACTCCGGGACAGGGGTTTGGGGGGATGAAGAGACCCAGTACTTC.

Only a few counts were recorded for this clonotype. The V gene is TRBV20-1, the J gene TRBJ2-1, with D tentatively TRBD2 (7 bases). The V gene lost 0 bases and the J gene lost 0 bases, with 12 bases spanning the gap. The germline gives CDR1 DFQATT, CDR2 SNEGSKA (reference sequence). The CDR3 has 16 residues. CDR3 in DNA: TGCAGTGCTAGAGATCTCGGGGGGCCCTCCTACAATGAGCAGTTCTTC. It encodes CSARDLGGPSYNEQFF.

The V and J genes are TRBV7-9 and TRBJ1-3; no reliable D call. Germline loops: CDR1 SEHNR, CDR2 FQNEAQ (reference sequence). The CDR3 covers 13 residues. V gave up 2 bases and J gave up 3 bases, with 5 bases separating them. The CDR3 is CASSLQVGNTIYF. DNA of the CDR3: TGTGCCAGCAGCTTACAGGTTGGAAACACCATATATTTT.

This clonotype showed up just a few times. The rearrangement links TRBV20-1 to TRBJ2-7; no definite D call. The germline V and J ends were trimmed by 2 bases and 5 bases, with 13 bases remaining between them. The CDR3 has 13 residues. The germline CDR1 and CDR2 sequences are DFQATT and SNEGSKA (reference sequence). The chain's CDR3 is CSARSPLKDEQYF. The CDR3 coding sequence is TGCAGTGCTAGAAGCCCCCTCAAGGACGAGCAGTACTTC.

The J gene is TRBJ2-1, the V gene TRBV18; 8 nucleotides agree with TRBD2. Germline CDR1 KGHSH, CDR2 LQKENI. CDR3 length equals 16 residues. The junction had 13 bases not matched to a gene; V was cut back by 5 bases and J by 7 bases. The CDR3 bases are TGTGCCAGCTCATCGAACGCGGGGGGCGGCTTAAATGAGCAGTTCTTC. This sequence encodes CASSSNAGGGLNEQFF.

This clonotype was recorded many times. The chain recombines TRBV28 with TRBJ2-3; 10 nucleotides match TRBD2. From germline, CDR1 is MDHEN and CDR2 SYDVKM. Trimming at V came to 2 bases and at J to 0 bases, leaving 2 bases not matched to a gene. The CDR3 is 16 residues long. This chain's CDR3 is CASSLGAGGSTDTQYF. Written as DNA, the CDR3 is TGTGCCAGCAGTTTAGGAGCGGGGGGGAGCACAGATACGCAGTATTTT.